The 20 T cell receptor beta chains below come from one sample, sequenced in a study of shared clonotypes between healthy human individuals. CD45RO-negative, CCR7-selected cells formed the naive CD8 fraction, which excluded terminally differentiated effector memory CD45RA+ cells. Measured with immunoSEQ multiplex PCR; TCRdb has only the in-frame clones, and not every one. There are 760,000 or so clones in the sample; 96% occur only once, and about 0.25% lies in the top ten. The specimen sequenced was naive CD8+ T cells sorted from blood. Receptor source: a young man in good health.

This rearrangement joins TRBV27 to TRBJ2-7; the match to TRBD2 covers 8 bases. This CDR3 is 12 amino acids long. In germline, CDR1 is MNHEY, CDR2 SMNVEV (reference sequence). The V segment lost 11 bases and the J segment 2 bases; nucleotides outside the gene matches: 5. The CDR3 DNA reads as TGTGCCGCGGGGGGAAGCCCCTACGAGCAGTACTTC. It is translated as CAAGGSPYEQYF.

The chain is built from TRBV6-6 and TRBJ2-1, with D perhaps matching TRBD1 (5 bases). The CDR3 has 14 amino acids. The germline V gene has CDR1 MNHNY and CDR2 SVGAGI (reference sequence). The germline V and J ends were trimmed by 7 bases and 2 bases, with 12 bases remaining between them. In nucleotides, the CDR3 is TGTGCCAGCACCCTGATGGGGCCCTACAATGAGCAGTTCTTC. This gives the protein CASTLMGPYNEQFF.

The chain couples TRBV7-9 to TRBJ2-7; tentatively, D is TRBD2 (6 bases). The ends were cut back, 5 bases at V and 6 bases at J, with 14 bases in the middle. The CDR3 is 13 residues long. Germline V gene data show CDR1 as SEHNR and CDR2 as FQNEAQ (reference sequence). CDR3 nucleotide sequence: TGTGCCAGCAGCCCCGGGAGCCCTACCGAGCAGTACTTC. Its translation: CASSPGSPTEQYF.

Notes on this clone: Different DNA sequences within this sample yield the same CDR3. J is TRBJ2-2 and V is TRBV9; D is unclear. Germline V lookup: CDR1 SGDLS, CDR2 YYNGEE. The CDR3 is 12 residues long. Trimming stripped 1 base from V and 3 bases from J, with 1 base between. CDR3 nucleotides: TGTGCCAGCAGCGTATACACCGGGGAGCTGTTTTTT. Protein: CASSVYTGELFF.

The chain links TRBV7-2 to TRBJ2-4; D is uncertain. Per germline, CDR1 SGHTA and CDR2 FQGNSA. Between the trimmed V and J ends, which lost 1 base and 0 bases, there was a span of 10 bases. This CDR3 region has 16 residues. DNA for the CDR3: TGTGCCAGCAGCTTAGGACAACAGCTAGCCAAAAACATTCAGTACTTC. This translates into CASSLGQQLAKNIQYF.

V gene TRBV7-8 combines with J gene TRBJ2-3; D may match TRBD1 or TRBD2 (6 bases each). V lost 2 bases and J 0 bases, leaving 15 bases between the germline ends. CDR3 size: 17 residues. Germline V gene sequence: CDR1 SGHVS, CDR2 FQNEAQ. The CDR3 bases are TGTGCCAGCAGCTTAATGATGGGGGGCGGGAGCACAGATACGCAGTATTTT. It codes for CASSLMMGGGSTDTQYF. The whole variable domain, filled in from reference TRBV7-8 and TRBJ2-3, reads GAGVSQSPRYKVAKRGQDVALRCDPISGHVSLFWYQQALGQGPEFLTYFQNEAQLDKSGLPSDRFFAERPEGSVSTLKIQRTQQEDSAVYLCASSLMMGGGSTDTQYFGPGTRLTVL.

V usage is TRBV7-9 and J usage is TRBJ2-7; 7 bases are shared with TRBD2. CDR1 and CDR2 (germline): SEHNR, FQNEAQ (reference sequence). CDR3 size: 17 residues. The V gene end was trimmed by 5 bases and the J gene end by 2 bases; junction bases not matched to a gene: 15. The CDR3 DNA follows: TGTGCCAGCAGCCCCCTCGCGGGAAGCGGGACCCCCTACGAGCAGTACTTC. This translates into CASSPLAGSGTPYEQYF.

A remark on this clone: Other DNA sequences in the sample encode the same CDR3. CDR3 in amino acids: CASSFGGMNTEAFF. The CDR3 DNA sequence: TGTGCCAGCAGTTTCGGCGGTATGAACACTGAAGCTTTCTTT. The chain carries TRBV27 and TRBJ1-1; D is unresolved. The CDR3 contains 14 residues. From germline, CDR1 is MNHEY and CDR2 SMNVEV (reference sequence). The germline V and J ends were trimmed by 3 bases and 0 bases, with 8 bases remaining between them.

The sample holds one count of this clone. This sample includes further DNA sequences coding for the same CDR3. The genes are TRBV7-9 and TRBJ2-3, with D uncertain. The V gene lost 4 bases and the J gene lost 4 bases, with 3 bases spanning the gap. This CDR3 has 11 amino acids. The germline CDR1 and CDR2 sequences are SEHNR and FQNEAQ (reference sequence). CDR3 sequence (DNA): TGTGCCAGCAGCTACTCAGATACGCAGTATTTT. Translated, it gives CASSYSDTQYF.

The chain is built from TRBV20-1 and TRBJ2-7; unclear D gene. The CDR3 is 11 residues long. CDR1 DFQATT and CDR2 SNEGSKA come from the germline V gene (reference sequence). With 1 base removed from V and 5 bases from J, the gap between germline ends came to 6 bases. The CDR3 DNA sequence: TGCAGTGCTAGAGCGGTTGACGAGCAGTACTTC. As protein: CSARAVDEQYF.

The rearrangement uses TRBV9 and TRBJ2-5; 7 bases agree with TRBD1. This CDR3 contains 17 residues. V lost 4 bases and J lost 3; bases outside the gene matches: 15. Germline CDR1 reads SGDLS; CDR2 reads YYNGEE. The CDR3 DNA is TGTGCCAGCAGCAATAGCCGGACAGGCCTGTCGAAAGAGACCCAGTACTTC. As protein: CASSNSRTGLSKETQYF.

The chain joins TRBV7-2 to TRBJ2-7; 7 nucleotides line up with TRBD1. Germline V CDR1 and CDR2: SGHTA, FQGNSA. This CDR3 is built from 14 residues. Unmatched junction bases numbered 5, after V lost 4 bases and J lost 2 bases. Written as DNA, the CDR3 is TGTGCCAGCAGCTCCCCAGGGACAGCCTACGAGCAGTACTTC. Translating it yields CASSSPGTAYEQYF.

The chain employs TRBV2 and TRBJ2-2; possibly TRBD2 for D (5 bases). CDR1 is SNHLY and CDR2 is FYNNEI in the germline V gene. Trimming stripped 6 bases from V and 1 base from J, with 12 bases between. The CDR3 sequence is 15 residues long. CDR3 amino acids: CASRSIALNTGELFF. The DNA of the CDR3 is TGTGCCAGCAGGTCAATAGCGTTGAACACCGGGGAGCTGTTTTTT.

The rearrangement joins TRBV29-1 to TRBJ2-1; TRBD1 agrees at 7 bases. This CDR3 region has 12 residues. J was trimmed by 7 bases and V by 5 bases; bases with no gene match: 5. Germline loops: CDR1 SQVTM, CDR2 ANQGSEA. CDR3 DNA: TGCAGCGTTAACAACAGGGGAAATGAGCAGTTCTTC. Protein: CSVNNRGNEQFF.

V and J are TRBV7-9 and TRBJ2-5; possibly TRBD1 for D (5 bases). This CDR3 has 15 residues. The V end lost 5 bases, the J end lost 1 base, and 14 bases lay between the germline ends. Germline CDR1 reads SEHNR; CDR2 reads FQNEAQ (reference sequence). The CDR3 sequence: CASSTRQTLQETQYF. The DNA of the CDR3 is TGTGCCAGCAGCACCCGACAGACACTCCAAGAGACCCAGTACTTC.

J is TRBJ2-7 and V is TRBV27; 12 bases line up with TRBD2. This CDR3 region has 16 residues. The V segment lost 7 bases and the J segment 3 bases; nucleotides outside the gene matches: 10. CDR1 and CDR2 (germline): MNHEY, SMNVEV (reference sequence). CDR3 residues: CASTSGLAGPYYEQYF. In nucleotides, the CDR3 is TGTGCCAGCACCTCAGGACTAGCGGGACCATACTACGAGCAGTACTTC.

CDR3 protein: CASSPGQGRTEAFF. The CDR3 DNA is TGTGCCAGCAGCCCGGGACAGGGGCGAACTGAAGCTTTCTTT. The chain has TRBV9 and TRBJ1-1; 10 bases are shared with TRBD1. This CDR3 is built from 14 residues. V lost 4 bases, J lost 5 bases, and 5 bases stayed unmatched. Per germline, CDR1 SGDLS and CDR2 YYNGEE.

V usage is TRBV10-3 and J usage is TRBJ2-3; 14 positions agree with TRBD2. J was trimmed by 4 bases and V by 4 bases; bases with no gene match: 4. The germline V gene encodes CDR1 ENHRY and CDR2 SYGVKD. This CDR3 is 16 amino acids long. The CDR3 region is CAISGLAGGPPDTQYF. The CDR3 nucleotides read TGTGCCATCAGTGGACTAGCGGGAGGGCCCCCAGATACGCAGTATTTT.

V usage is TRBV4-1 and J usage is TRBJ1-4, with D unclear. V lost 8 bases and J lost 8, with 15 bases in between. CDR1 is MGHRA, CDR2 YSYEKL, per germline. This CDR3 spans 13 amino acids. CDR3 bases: TGCGCCAGCTACGGCCCCGTAGAAGAAAAACTGTTTTTT. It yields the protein CASYGPVEEKLFF.

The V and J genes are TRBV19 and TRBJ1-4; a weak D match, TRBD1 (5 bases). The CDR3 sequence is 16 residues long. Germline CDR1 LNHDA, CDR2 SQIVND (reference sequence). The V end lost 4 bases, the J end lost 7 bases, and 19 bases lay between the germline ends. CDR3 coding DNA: TGTGCCAGTAGTACTACGGGGCAGGGATTTGGTGAAAAACTGTTTTTT. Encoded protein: CASSTTGQGFGEKLFF. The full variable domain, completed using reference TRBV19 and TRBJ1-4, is DGGITQSPKYLFRKEGQNVTLSCEQNLNHDAMYWYRQDPGQGLRLIYYSQIVNDFQKGDIAEGYSVSREKKESFPLTVTSAQKNPTAFYLCASSTTGQGFGEKLFFGSGTQLSVL.